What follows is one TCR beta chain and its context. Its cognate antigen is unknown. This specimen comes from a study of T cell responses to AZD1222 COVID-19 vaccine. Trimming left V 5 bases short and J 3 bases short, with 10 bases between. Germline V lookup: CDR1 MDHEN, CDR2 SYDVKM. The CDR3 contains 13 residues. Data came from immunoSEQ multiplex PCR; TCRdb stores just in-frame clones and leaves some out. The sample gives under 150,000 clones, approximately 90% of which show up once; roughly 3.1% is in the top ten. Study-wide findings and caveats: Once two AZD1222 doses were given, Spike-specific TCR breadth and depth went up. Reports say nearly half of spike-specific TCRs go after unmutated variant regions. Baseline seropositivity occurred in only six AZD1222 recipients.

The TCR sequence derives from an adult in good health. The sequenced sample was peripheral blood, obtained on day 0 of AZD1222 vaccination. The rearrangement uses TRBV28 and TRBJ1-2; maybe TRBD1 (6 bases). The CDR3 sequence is CASSRQAHYGYTF. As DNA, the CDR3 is TGTGCCAGCAGTCGACAGGCTCACTATGGCTACACCTTC.